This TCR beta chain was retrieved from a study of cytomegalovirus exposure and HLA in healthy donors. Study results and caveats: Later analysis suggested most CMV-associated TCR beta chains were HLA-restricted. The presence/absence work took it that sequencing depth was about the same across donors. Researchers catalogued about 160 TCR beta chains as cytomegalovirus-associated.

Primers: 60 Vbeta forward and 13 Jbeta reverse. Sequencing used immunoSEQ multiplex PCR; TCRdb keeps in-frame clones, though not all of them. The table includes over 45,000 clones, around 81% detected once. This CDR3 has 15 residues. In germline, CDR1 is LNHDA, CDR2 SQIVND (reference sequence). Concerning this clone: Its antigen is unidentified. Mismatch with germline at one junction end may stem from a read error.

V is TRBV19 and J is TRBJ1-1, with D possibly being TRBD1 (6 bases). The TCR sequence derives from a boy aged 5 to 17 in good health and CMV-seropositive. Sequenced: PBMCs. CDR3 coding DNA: TGTGCCAGTAAACAGTTAACAGGGTGGGACACTGAAGCTCTCTTT. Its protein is CASKQLTGWDTEALF.